This TCR beta chain was retrieved from a study of blood T cell repertoires in COVID-19. This clone was seen just once. The germline gives CDR1 KGHSH, CDR2 LQKENI. With 5 bases removed from V and 8 bases from J, the gap between germline ends came to 12 bases. The CDR3 contains 13 residues. Assay used: immunoSEQ multiplex PCR; TCRdb lists only in-frame clones, some missing. Of about 190,000 clones in the sample, around 85% were seen once. The sequencing input was peripheral blood. The chain joins TRBV18 to TRBJ1-4, with a tentative D call TRBD1 (6 bases). The TCR sequence derives from a man aged 25-45 years with acute or convalescent COVID-19. The CDR3 sequence is CASSKNRDEKLFF. The CDR3 DNA reads TGTGCCAGCTCAAAAAACAGGGACGAAAAACTGTTTTTT.